This T cell receptor beta chain was profiled in a study of blood T cell repertoires in COVID-19 (dated by TCRdb to between 2020 and 2021). Study-level background: Recovered participants in ImmuneRACE Cohort 3 were defined as having two consecutive negative NP/OP PCR tests, clearance from a healthcare professional, or resolution of symptoms. A de-identified subject ID, COVID-19 status, age in years and sex were almost always included in the sample metadata. The prospective study material was composed of cDNA or gDNA derived from T cells, B-cell-depleted T cells, or PBMCs. Samples were obtained from the ongoing ImmuneRACE study (first 160 participants) and from about 1,300 subjects provided by 6 global collaborators. The repertoires were made available in a free public database intended to serve as a resource for research on the immune response to SARS-CoV-2. Subjects who had been exposed to COVID-19, were actively infected with it, or had recovered from it provided the deeply sampled blood TCRbeta repertoires that made up the dataset. Where HLA class I and class II types were available, the types were taken from metadata supplied by the sample provider, not from assay-based typing. Samples from collaborators originated in the United States, Italy and Spain and spanned both the acute and convalescent phases of COVID-19. Findings and caveats that apply to the study as a whole: The amount of clinical and demographic metadata varied by source and participant and was provided uncurated.

In the prospective study, participants were roughly 18 to 89 years old, resided in 24 geographic areas of the United States, and were enrolled through a virtual design. In the prospective study, cohorts were assigned on the basis of participant-reported clinical history obtained from a screening survey and a study questionnaire. In the prospective study, mobile phlebotomists collected whole blood, serum and a nasopharyngeal or oropharyngeal swab from each participant. Participants in the prospective study had the option to provide additional blood draws and questionnaires over a roughly 2-month period. Prospective study blood samples were shipped either frozen or at room temperature before DNA extraction. Taken from the germline V gene, the CDR1 and CDR2 loops are ENHRY and SYGVKD. The CDR3 covers 16 residues, taking in both the cysteine and the phenylalanine. CDR3 DNA is the only sequence kept; it has 48 bases, read in frame from the first base. V and J are trimmed by 5 bases and 2 bases, and the gene matches miss 5 bases of the junction.

As regards this clone: There is no known antigen for this receptor. No per-base quality is available; no much larger clone lies one base away.

TCRbeta CDR3 regions were amplified from genomic DNA using the immunoSEQ Assay, a bias-controlled multiplex PCR. In the authors' own workflow: Within the assay, amplification of reference gene primers was used to estimate how many nucleated cells each sample contained. To quantify the absolute abundance of each unique TCRbeta CDR3 rearrangement, sequence reads were collapsed and filtered. For each sample, productive Simpson clonality was calculated by taking the square root of Simpson's diversity index across productive rearrangements. TCRdb's version of the immuneACCESS table is confined to in-frame rearrangements and falls short of the full clone set. An unresolved V gene accounts for under half of the shortfall where checked; the remainder is of unknown origin. The DNA was the basis for D and trimming; V, J and clone size are from that table. The sample yields 400,000 or so clones; more than 70% were counted once. Around 1.9% of the sample is in the top ten clones.

This TCR came from a man aged 40-49 years in a cohort exposed to, infected with or recovered from COVID-19 (not recorded which). The sequencing input was PBMCs or T cells enriched from blood (not recorded which). This sequence uses TRBV10-3 and TRBJ1-5; TRBD1 aligns with 11 central bases. The DNA sequence reads TGTGCCATCAGTCCCACGGGACAGGGGGGCAATCAGCCCCAGCATTTT. This gives the protein CAISPTGQGGNQPQHF.